These T cell receptor beta chains were read from a single sample in a study of T cell responses to AZD1222 COVID-19 vaccine. Sequencing used immunoSEQ multiplex PCR; TCRdb keeps in-frame clones, though not all of them. The table lists over 100,000 clones, 75% to 90% of them singletons. Material: peripheral blood, obtained on day 0 of AZD1222 vaccination. All receptors derive from an adult in good health. Both conserved end residues are part of each CDR3. A D gene is named only where the DNA matches it firmly. Where a row states a size, it is once, few, many or the class of an expanded clone; other rows omit it.

J: TRBJ1-2; D: NA; size: NA; V: TRBV5-4; DNA: TGTGCCAGCAGCTTGGTTGGTAGCCCCTATGGCTACACCTTC; CDR3: CASSLVGSPYGYTF
J: TRBJ2-7; D: NA; size: NA; V: TRBV10-2; DNA: TGCGCCAGCAAAACAGAATTGTTTCGATACGAGCAGTACTTC; CDR3: CASKTELFRYEQYF
J: TRBJ2-4; D: NA; size: NA; V: TRBV5-1; DNA: TGCGCCAGCAGCTTGGGAGCCAAAAACATTCAGTACTTC; CDR3: CASSLGAKNIQYF
J: TRBJ1-1; D: NA; size: NA; V: TRBV5-1; DNA: TGCGCCAGCAGCTTGGCACAGCCGAACACTGAAGCTTTCTTT; CDR3: CASSLAQPNTEAFF
J: TRBJ2-2; D: NA; size: NA; V: TRBV5-8; DNA: TGTGCCAGCAGCTTGGAGTTAGGCGCAATCCGGGGAACCGGGGAGCTGTTTTTT; CDR3: CASSLELGAIRGTGELFF
J: TRBJ2-3; D: TRBD1; size: NA; V: TRBV25-1; DNA: TGTGCCACTCGACAGGGCGGAACAGATACGCAGTATTTT; CDR3: CATRQGGTDTQYF
J: TRBJ2-1; D: NA; size: NA; V: TRBV9; DNA: TGTGCCAGCAGCTTATTAGGGGGCTACAATGAGCAGTTCTTC; CDR3: CASSLLGGYNEQFF
J: TRBJ1-5; D: NA; size: NA; V: TRBV30; DNA: TGTGCCTGGAGTGTACTTCGGTCCCAGCCCCAGCATTTT; CDR3: CAWSVLRSQPQHF
J: TRBJ1-4; D: NA; size: NA; V: TRBV18; DNA: TGTGCCAGCTCACGCAGGGATATAGAGTCAACTAATGAAAAACTGTTTTTT; CDR3: CASSRRDIESTNEKLFF
J: TRBJ2-6; D: NA; size: NA; V: TRBV27; DNA: TGTGCCAGCAGTCCCCCAGTGGAACAGGGCCTGTCTGGGGCCAACGTCCTGACTTTC; CDR3: CASSPPVEQGLSGANVLTF
J: TRBJ1-2; D: NA; size: NA; V: TRBV21-1; DNA: TGTGCCAGCAGCAATAGGGAGGGAAGGGGCACCTATGGCTACACCTTC; CDR3: CASSNREGRGTYGYTF
J: TRBJ1-5; D: NA; size: NA; V: TRBV18; DNA: TGTGCCAGCTCACCGAGGGGTCAGCCCCAGCATTTT; CDR3: CASSPRGQPQHF
J: TRBJ1-3; D: NA; size: NA; V: TRBV6-1; DNA: TGTGCCAGCAGTGACCCACCTGGAAACACCATATATTTT; CDR3: CASSDPPGNTIYF
J: TRBJ1-2; D: NA; size: NA; V: TRBV6-4; DNA: TGTGCCAGCAGCCCGGAAAAGGGCCCTACCTATGGCTACACCTTC; CDR3: CASSPEKGPTYGYTF
J: TRBJ1-2; D: TRBD1; size: once; V: TRBV5-1; DNA: TGCGCCAGCAGAGGGGGAGTCTGGACAGGTGGAGATGGCTACACCTTC; CDR3: CASRGGVWTGGDGYTF
J: TRBJ2-7; D: TRBD1; size: NA; V: TRBV2; DNA: TGTGCCAGCAGTGTAACAGGGGGATCCTACGAGCAGTACTTC; CDR3: CASSVTGGSYEQYF
J: TRBJ1-1; D: NA; size: NA; V: TRBV20-1; DNA: TGCAGTGCCACTACTAATCCGGGGGCTTTCTTT; CDR3: CSATTNPGAFF
J: TRBJ1-2; D: NA; size: NA; V: TRBV4-3; DNA: TGCGCCAGCAGCCAACATACAGGGAGCTATGGCTACACCTTC; CDR3: CASSQHTGSYGYTF
J: TRBJ1-2; D: NA; size: few; V: TRBV20-1; DNA: TGCAGTGCTGAGAGTGGGAATGGCTACACCTTC; CDR3: CSAESGNGYTF
J: TRBJ1-4; D: NA; size: NA; V: TRBV30; DNA: TGTGCCTGGAGCCCGACGGGGTTCCCCCGCGTTAATGAAAAACTGTTTTTT; CDR3: CAWSPTGFPRVNEKLFF
J: TRBJ2-4; D: NA; size: once; V: TRBV23-1; DNA: TGCGCCAGCAGTCCTGAGGTCCAGGGGCGTACCAAAAACATTCAGTACTTC; CDR3: CASSPEVQGRTKNIQYF
J: TRBJ2-1; D: NA; size: once; V: TRBV7-2; DNA: TGTGCCAGCAGCTGGGACCCCTACAATGAGCAGTTCTTC; CDR3: CASSWDPYNEQFF
J: TRBJ1-2; D: NA; size: NA; V: TRBV7-6; DNA: TGTGCCAGCAGCGCCCAGGGAGGGGGGTATGGCTACACCTTC; CDR3: CASSAQGGGYGYTF
J: TRBJ2-5; D: NA; size: NA; V: TRBV2; DNA: TGTGCCAGCAGCTTAGCGAAGCAAGAGACCCAGTACTTC; CDR3: CASSLAKQETQYF
J: TRBJ1-2; D: NA; size: NA; V: TRBV6-1; DNA: TGTGCCAGCAGTGACCAGCAGAGTTGGCGGGGCTACACCTTC; CDR3: CASSDQQSWRGYTF
J: TRBJ1-3; D: NA; size: NA; V: TRBV29-1; DNA: TGCAGCGTTGAAACCTCTGGAAACACCATATATTTT; CDR3: CSVETSGNTIYF
J: TRBJ1-3; D: NA; size: NA; V: TRBV5-1; DNA: TGCGCCAGCAGCTTGGGGCAGACGCCGGGAAACACCATATATTTT; CDR3: CASSLGQTPGNTIYF
J: TRBJ1-1; D: NA; size: NA; V: TRBV4-1; DNA: TGCGCCAGCAGCCAAGAAGGGGCAGGGTACGAAGCTTTCTTT; CDR3: CASSQEGAGYEAFF
J: TRBJ1-1; D: NA; size: NA; V: TRBV11-1; DNA: TGTGCCAGCAGCTTATGGGAGAGCGCTGAAGCTTTCTTT; CDR3: CASSLWESAEAFF
J: TRBJ1-1; D: NA; size: once; V: TRBV12-3/TRBV12-4; DNA: TGTGCCAGCAGTTACAGTAATGAAGCTTTCTTT; CDR3: CASSYSNEAFF
J: TRBJ1-1; D: NA; size: NA; V: TRBV7-2; DNA: TGTGCCAGCAGCTTAGAATTCCTTTTGAACACTGAAGCTTTCTTT; CDR3: CASSLEFLLNTEAFF
J: TRBJ1-1; D: NA; size: once; V: TRBV7-2; DNA: TGTGCCAGCAGCTTTAACAGGAACACTGAAGCTTTCTTT; CDR3: CASSFNRNTEAFF
J: TRBJ1-2; D: NA; size: NA; V: TRBV28; DNA: TGTGCCAGCAGTTTATTGGGGGGCGCCGATGGCTACACCTTC; CDR3: CASSLLGGADGYTF
J: TRBJ1-1; D: TRBD1; size: NA; V: TRBV5-6; DNA: TGTGCCAGCAGCCCTCGGGACAGGGGCAACACTGAAGCTTTCTTT; CDR3: CASSPRDRGNTEAFF
J: TRBJ1-3; D: NA; size: NA; V: TRBV4-1; DNA: TGCGCCAGCAGCCAAGCGACCCTGGCCTCTGGAAACACCATATATTTT; CDR3: CASSQATLASGNTIYF
J: TRBJ2-1; D: TRBD2; size: NA; V: TRBV11-1; DNA: TGTGCCAGCAGCTTAACAAGCGGGGGCGCCTACAATGAGCAGTTCTTC; CDR3: CASSLTSGGAYNEQFF
J: TRBJ1-6; D: NA; size: NA; V: TRBV19; DNA: TGTGCCAGTAGTATCCTCGGGGGGAGGAGTTCACCCCTCCACTTT; CDR3: CASSILGGRSSPLHF
J: TRBJ1-2; D: TRBD1; size: NA; V: TRBV12-3/TRBV12-4; DNA: TGTGCCAGCAGCCCACAGGGGAACTATGGCTACACCTTC; CDR3: CASSPQGNYGYTF
J: TRBJ1-5; D: NA; size: NA; V: TRBV19; DNA: TGTGCCAGTAGTTCCCGGAGCAATCAGCCCCAGCATTTT; CDR3: CASSSRSNQPQHF
J: TRBJ1-1; D: NA; size: NA; V: TRBV12-3/TRBV12-4; DNA: TGTGCCAGCAGTTTACGGTCGAACACTGAAGCTTTCTTT; CDR3: CASSLRSNTEAFF
J: TRBJ2-1; D: TRBD1; size: NA; V: TRBV7-6; DNA: TGTGCCAGCAGCTTAGCGGGACAGGAGTATGAGCAGTTCTTC; CDR3: CASSLAGQEYEQFF
J: TRBJ1-1; D: NA; size: NA; V: TRBV30; DNA: TGTGCCTGGAGTGCTATCCTCTGGGGTGAAGCTTTCTTT; CDR3: CAWSAILWGEAFF
J: TRBJ1-6; D: NA; size: once; V: TRBV7-9; DNA: TGTGCCAGCAGCTTGCAGGAAAATTCACCCCTCCACTTT; CDR3: CASSLQENSPLHF
J: TRBJ1-1; D: NA; size: NA; V: TRBV14; DNA: TGTGCCAGCAGCCAAGATGGGAGAAGCTACGCTGAAGCTTTCTTT; CDR3: CASSQDGRSYAEAFF
J: TRBJ2-5; D: TRBD2; size: NA; V: TRBV7-9; DNA: TGTGCCAGCAGCTTTCTGGCAAGCGGGGTGGCTGGGACCCAGTACTTC; CDR3: CASSFLASGVAGTQYF
J: TRBJ1-1; D: NA; size: NA; V: TRBV6-5; DNA: TGTGCCAGCAGTTACTCCACAGATGAAACTGAAGCTTTCTTT; CDR3: CASSYSTDETEAFF
J: TRBJ1-2; D: NA; size: NA; V: TRBV15; DNA: TGTGCCACCAGCGCTCTTGACGGAACCTATGGCTACACCTTC; CDR3: CATSALDGTYGYTF
J: TRBJ2-5; D: NA; size: once; V: TRBV23-1; DNA: TGCGCCAGCAGTCAACCACATCGGGGTGAGACCCAGTACTTC; CDR3: CASSQPHRGETQYF
J: TRBJ1-2; D: NA; size: few; V: TRBV29-1; DNA: TGCAGCGTGGGACGGCCAGCTAACTATGGCTACACCTTC; CDR3: CSVGRPANYGYTF
J: TRBJ1-1; D: TRBD1; size: NA; V: TRBV2; DNA: TGTGCCAGCAGTCCGGACAGGAGACCTGAAGCTTTCTTT; CDR3: CASSPDRRPEAFF
J: TRBJ1-2; D: NA; size: NA; V: TRBV25-1; DNA: TGTGCCAGCAGATCTGACAGGTTGGGCTACACCTTC; CDR3: CASRSDRLGYTF
J: TRBJ2-2; D: NA; size: NA; V: TRBV6-4; DNA: TGTGCCAGCAGGGCTACGGAAGGCACCGGGGAGCTGTTTTTT; CDR3: CASRATEGTGELFF
J: TRBJ2-1; D: NA; size: NA; V: TRBV1; DNA: TGCACCAGCAGCCAAGACTGCACTAGCGGGTACCACAATGAGCAGTTCTTC; CDR3: CTSSQDCTSGYHNEQFF
J: TRBJ1-1; D: NA; size: NA; V: TRBV7-9; DNA: TGTGCCAGCAGCTTAAGATCGGGCAGCACCATTGAAGCTTTCTTT; CDR3: CASSLRSGSTIEAFF
J: TRBJ1-4; D: NA; size: NA; V: TRBV6-5; DNA: TGTGCCAGCAGGCGGGAAGGGGTAACACTCGAAAAACTGTTTTTT; CDR3: CASRREGVTLEKLFF
J: TRBJ1-2; D: NA; size: NA; V: TRBV5-5; DNA: TGTGCCAGCAGCCCCCGCGGGGGTGGGTATGGCTACACCTTC; CDR3: CASSPRGGGYGYTF
J: TRBJ1-3; D: NA; size: NA; V: TRBV19; DNA: TGTGCCACTTATCTCCCGGGCATGGCTGGAAACACCATATATTTT; CDR3: CATYLPGMAGNTIYF
J: TRBJ1-1; D: NA; size: NA; V: TRBV12-5; DNA: TGTGCTAGTGGTTCAACAGTGCAGGGTCTCACTGAAGCTTTCTTT; CDR3: CASGSTVQGLTEAFF
J: TRBJ2-7; D: NA; size: NA; V: TRBV6-5; DNA: TGTGCCACCGTAGAGCGGCGTACCTACGAGCAGTACTTC; CDR3: CATVERRTYEQYF